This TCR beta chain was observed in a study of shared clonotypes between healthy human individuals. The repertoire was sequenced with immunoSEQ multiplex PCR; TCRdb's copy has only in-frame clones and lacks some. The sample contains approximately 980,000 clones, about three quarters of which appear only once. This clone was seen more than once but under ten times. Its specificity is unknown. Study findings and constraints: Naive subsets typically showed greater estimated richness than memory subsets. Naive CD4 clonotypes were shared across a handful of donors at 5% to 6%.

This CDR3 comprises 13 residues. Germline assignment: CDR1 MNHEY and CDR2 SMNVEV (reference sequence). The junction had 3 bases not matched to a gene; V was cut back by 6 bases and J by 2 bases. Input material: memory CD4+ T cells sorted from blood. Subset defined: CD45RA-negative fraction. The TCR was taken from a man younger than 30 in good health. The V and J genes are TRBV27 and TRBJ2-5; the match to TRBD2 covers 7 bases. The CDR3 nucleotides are TGTGCCAGCAGACTAGCGCGTCAAGAGACCCAGTACTTC. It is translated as CASRLARQETQYF.